The entry below describes one T cell receptor beta chain. CDR3 length: 13 amino acids. V was pared by 6 bases and J by 7 bases, with 5 bases of the junction left unmatched. CDR1 and CDR2 from the germline V gene are KGHSH and LQKENI. The sample belongs to a study of cytomegalovirus exposure and HLA in healthy donors. PCR was performed using 60 Vbeta and 13 Jbeta primers. Assay: immunoSEQ multiplex PCR; the TCRdb copy retains only in-frame clones and omits some. In the table there are about 190,000 clones, more than 65% of which are singletons. The V gene is TRBV18, the J gene TRBJ1-5; 8 nucleotides agree with TRBD1. The sample consisted of PBMCs. The sequence was collected from a man between 50 and 59 years old in good health and CMV-seronegative. CDR3 bases: TGTGCCAGCTCCCAGGGGGCTCGGCAGCCCCAGCATTTT. Translated, it gives CASSQGARQPQHF.